This T cell receptor beta chain originates from a study of blood T cell repertoires in COVID-19. Overall study context: Italy, Spain and the United States were the sources of the convalescent and acute COVID-19 samples.

Data came from immunoSEQ multiplex PCR; TCRdb stores just in-frame clones and leaves some out. The sample holds 250,000 to 350,000 clones, approximately 90% seen once. This sequence was found in a woman aged 50 to 60 who had recovered from COVID-19. Sequencing input: peripheral blood.

The CDR3 sequence is CASHRAGNTIYF. CDR3 nucleotide sequence: TGTGCCAGCCACAGGGCTGGAAACACCATATATTTT. The V gene is TRBV6-5, the J gene TRBJ1-3, with a possible D match to TRBD1 (6 bases). CDR1 and CDR2 (germline): MNHEY, SVGAGI. V lost 8 bases, J lost 2 bases, and 7 bases lay in between. The CDR3 contains 12 residues.